This TCR beta chain was sequenced for a study of early T cells in non-severe SARS-CoV-2 infection. Across the study: Alpha and beta chains were unpaired, from unsorted whole-blood bulk RNA. Study-wide findings and caveats: Matching results from VDJdb favored anti-spike CD8 responses, leaving private and CD4 specificities undetected.

Germline assignment: CDR1 LGHDT and CDR2 YNNKEL (reference sequence). V was cut by 4 bases and J by 5 bases, with 12 bases left in between. This CDR3 has 14 amino acids. Concerning this clonotype itself: Its specificity is unknown.

Individual cDNA molecules each received unique molecular identifiers attached to them. MiXCR, run by TCRdb on the 5' RACE reads, gives a single entry per CDR3 protein. The data show nearly 60,000 distinct CDR3 sequences, with about 13% seen just once and approximately 10% held by the top ten. Sequencing was carried out using whole blood. This chain uses TRBV3-1 with TRBJ2-1; D remains unclear. The TCR was taken from an adult who was a healthcare worker with PCR-confirmed SARS-CoV-2 infection or an uninfected control (not recorded which). This chain's CDR3 is CASSRWSGNNEQFF. The CDR3 coding sequence is TGTGCCAGCAGCCGCTGGTCGGGTAACAATGAGCAGTTCTTC.